These T cell receptor beta chains were read from a single sample in a study of T cell responses to AZD1222 COVID-19 vaccine. TCRdb's table, derived via immunoSEQ multiplex PCR, lists solely in-frame clones and lacks some. The sample contains over 120,000 clones, 85% to 95% of which appear only once. Sequenced material: peripheral blood, taken 28 days after the second AZD1222 dose. These receptors all come from an adult who received the AZD1222 COVID-19 vaccine. Both conserved end residues are part of each CDR3. The D gene is left open where the match is weak. Only part of the rows carry a size: once, few, many, or a class if the clone is expanded.

J gene	D gene	V gene	clone size	CDR3 DNA	CDR3 protein
TRBJ2-1	.	TRBV6-5	.	TGTGCCAGCAGGACAGCCAGCAATGAGCAGTTCTTC	CASRTASNEQFF
TRBJ1-3	.	TRBV6-2/TRBV6-3	few	TGTGCCAGCAGTCGGAGCTCTGGAAACACCATATATTTT	CASSRSSGNTIYF
TRBJ1-1	.	TRBV10-3	.	TGTGCCATCAGTGAGTCAAGGGAAGCTGAAGCTTTCTTT	CAISESREAEAFF
TRBJ2-7	TRBD1	TRBV13	.	TGTGCCAGCAGCTTTAGGACAGGGGGCGACGAGCAGTACTTC	CASSFRTGGDEQYF
TRBJ1-1	.	TRBV6-6	.	TGTGCCAGCCGGGGGCCCACTGAAGCTTTCTTT	CASRGPTEAFF
TRBJ2-6	.	TRBV5-8	.	TGTGCCAGCAGCTTGCTGAGGAGGACGGAGAGCTCTGGGGCCAACGTCCTGACTTTC	CASSLLRRTESSGANVLTF
TRBJ2-1	.	TRBV19	.	TGTGCCAGTAGTTTTGAGCCGATCAGCCCCAATGAGCAGTTCTTC	CASSFEPISPNEQFF
TRBJ1-1	.	TRBV25-1	.	TGTGCCAGCAGTGAAATGTCCATGGTAGCTTTCTTT	CASSEMSMVAFF
TRBJ2-1	TRBD1	TRBV6-5	.	TGTGCCAGCAGATTACAGGGGGCGGTTGAGCAGTTCTTC	CASRLQGAVEQFF
TRBJ1-1	.	TRBV25-1	once	TGTGCCAGTTCGACATCCATGAACACTGAAGCTTTCTTT	CASSTSMNTEAFF
TRBJ1-2	.	TRBV5-5	.	TGTGCCAGCAGCTTGGTGGGTGTAGGGGATGGCTACACCTTC	CASSLVGVGDGYTF
TRBJ2-5	TRBD2	TRBV5-1	.	TGCGCCAGCAGCACGGGGACTAGCGGGAGCGGGGCCCAGTACTTC	CASSTGTSGSGAQYF
TRBJ1-2	.	TRBV30	once	TGTGCCTGGAGTCCTCTCGGGACGGATTATGGCTACACCTTC	CAWSPLGTDYGYTF
TRBJ2-3	TRBD2	TRBV5-4	.	TGTGCCAGCAGCTCCCGCGGGGGGGGCACAGATACGCAGTATTTT	CASSSRGGGTDTQYF
TRBJ1-1	TRBD1	TRBV4-2	.	TGTGCCAGCAGCCACCCCGGACAGGGGACTGAAGCTTTCTTT	CASSHPGQGTEAFF
TRBJ2-1	.	TRBV2	.	TGTGCCAGCACAGGGACACCCTCCTACAATGAGCAGTTCTTC	CASTGTPSYNEQFF
TRBJ2-3	TRBD1	TRBV5-5	.	TGTGCCAGCAGCTTAACCGGGACAGGGGGTTCCACAGATACGCAGTATTTT	CASSLTGTGGSTDTQYF
TRBJ2-7	.	TRBV19	.	TGTGCCAGTAGTCGCGGACAAACCTACGAGCAGTACTTC	CASSRGQTYEQYF
TRBJ2-3	.	TRBV2	.	TGTGCCAGCAGAACTAGCACAGATACGCAGTATTTT	CASRTSTDTQYF
TRBJ1-6	.	TRBV6-2/TRBV6-3	.	TGTGCCAGCAGTCGACTCAATTCACCCCTCCACTTT	CASSRLNSPLHF
TRBJ2-1	.	TRBV4-2	.	TGTGCCAGCAGCCAAGTTACGGCGGCTGCCTACAATGAGCAGTTCTTC	CASSQVTAAAYNEQFF
TRBJ2-6	.	TRBV25-1	.	TGTGCCAGCAGTGACAGAAGTAGGCTCTCTGGGGCCAACGTCCTGACTTTC	CASSDRSRLSGANVLTF
TRBJ2-5	.	TRBV7-3	.	TGTGCCAGCAGCCCATACTACTTCGGGGAGACCCAGTACTTC	CASSPYYFGETQYF
TRBJ1-2	.	TRBV3-1/TRBV3-2	.	TGTGCCAGCAGCCAAGGAGATTGGGGTAACTATGGCTACACCTTC	CASSQGDWGNYGYTF
TRBJ1-5	.	TRBV28	.	TGTGCCAGCAGCCAAACAGGTTATCCCCAGCATTTT	CASSQTGYPQHF
TRBJ2-7	.	TRBV11-2	once	TGTGCCAGCAGCTTAGATAGGGATCTCGGGGGCGAGCAGTACTTC	CASSLDRDLGGEQYF
TRBJ2-2	.	TRBV3-1/TRBV3-2	.	TGTGCCAGCAGCCACCGGGACGGGGAGCTGTTTTTT	CASSHRDGELFF
TRBJ2-3	TRBD2	TRBV9	.	TGTGCCAGCAGCGCGTCACCGACTAGCGGGAGCCAAGATACGCAGTATTTT	CASSASPTSGSQDTQYF
TRBJ2-7	.	TRBV23-1	once	TGCGCCAGCAGTCAGCTAATCCGGGACGGTTCCTACGAGCAGTACTTC	CASSQLIRDGSYEQYF
TRBJ2-7	.	TRBV7-8	.	TGTGCCAGCAGCCCCGACATAGGCCACTACGAGCAGTACTTC	CASSPDIGHYEQYF
TRBJ2-1	TRBD2	TRBV6-5	.	TGTGCCAGCAGTTCCGGGACTAGCGGAAACAATGAGCAGTTCTTC	CASSSGTSGNNEQFF
TRBJ2-2	TRBD2	TRBV4-2	once	TGTGCCAGCAGCCAAGTGGTAGCGGGTACCGGGGAGCTGTTTTTT	CASSQVVAGTGELFF
TRBJ1-6	.	TRBV6-5	once	TGTGCCAGCAGTTACGGCAGTCAGGGGTCCGGTTCACCCCTCCACTTT	CASSYGSQGSGSPLHF
TRBJ2-1	TRBD2	TRBV9	.	TGTGCCAGCGGGACTAGCGGACTAACGGGTAATGAGCAGTTCTTC	CASGTSGLTGNEQFF
TRBJ2-1	TRBD2	TRBV4-3	.	TGCGCCAGCAGCCAAGATGCTAGCGGGAGATGGGGGCAGTTCTTC	CASSQDASGRWGQFF
TRBJ1-1	TRBD1	TRBV19	.	TGTGCCAGTAGAAGACAGGGGAACACTGAAGCTTTCTTT	CASRRQGNTEAFF
TRBJ2-7	.	TRBV27	.	TGTGCCAGCAGTTTGGGGTCCAACAACGAGCAGTACTTC	CASSLGSNNEQYF
TRBJ2-5	.	TRBV4-1	.	TGCGCCAGCAGCCAACCTGACTCCACGGCGGAGACCCAGTACTTC	CASSQPDSTAETQYF
TRBJ1-1	TRBD1	TRBV4-1	.	TGCGCCAGCAGCCAAGGGATATTAGGGGGCCTGAACACTGAAGCTTTCTTT	CASSQGILGGLNTEAFF
TRBJ2-5	.	TRBV6-5	.	TGTGCCAGCCGCCGGTCAGCGGGAGAGACCCAGTACTTC	CASRRSAGETQYF
TRBJ1-1	.	TRBV30	.	TGTGCCGAGACACGATTGAACACTGAAGCTTTCTTT	CAETRLNTEAFF
TRBJ1-1	.	TRBV11-2	.	TGTGCCAGCAGCTTAGAACCAACCGCCCAAGCTTTCTTT	CASSLEPTAQAFF
TRBJ2-7	.	TRBV5-6	.	TGTGCCAGCAGCTTGAAAGCAGGCTTTCCCTACGAGCAGTACTTC	CASSLKAGFPYEQYF
TRBJ1-1	.	TRBV7-6	.	TGTGCCAGCAGCCGCGCTTACCCCCCTAACACTGAAGCTTTCTTT	CASSRAYPPNTEAFF
TRBJ2-5	.	TRBV7-2	.	TGTGCCAGCAGCTACCGACAAAACGGGAAAGAGACCCAGTACTTC	CASSYRQNGKETQYF
TRBJ2-1	TRBD1	TRBV7-2	.	TGTGCCAGCAGCCACTGGGGGACAGCATACAATGAGCAGTTCTTC	CASSHWGTAYNEQFF
TRBJ1-2	TRBD1	TRBV27	.	TGTGCCAGCAGTTTCGGGACAGCATCTAACTATGGCTACACCTTC	CASSFGTASNYGYTF
TRBJ2-6	TRBD1	TRBV7-9	.	TGTGCCAGCAGCTCCCGGGACAGAGGCGCCGGGCCTGGGGCCAACGTCCTGACTTTC	CASSSRDRGAGPGANVLTF
TRBJ1-2	TRBD1	TRBV2	.	TGTGCCAGCGGACAGGACAGGGCTGGCTACACCTTC	CASGQDRAGYTF
TRBJ2-3	.	TRBV19	.	TGTGCCAGTAGTTTGCGAGTCACAGATACGCAGTATTTT	CASSLRVTDTQYF
TRBJ2-1	.	TRBV6-2/TRBV6-3	few	TGTGCCAGCAGTTTGGACTCCTACAATGAGCAGTTCTTC	CASSLDSYNEQFF
TRBJ2-7	TRBD2	TRBV7-3	.	TGTGCCACCAAAGCGGGGACCTACGAGCAGTACTTC	CATKAGTYEQYF
TRBJ2-3	.	TRBV6-2/TRBV6-3	.	TGTGCCAGCAGTTACGTTCAGCCCCTTGACTCAGATACGCAGTATTTT	CASSYVQPLDSDTQYF
TRBJ2-7	.	TRBV6-5	.	TGTGCCACCTTTTACGGGAAAACCTACGAGCAGTACTTC	CATFYGKTYEQYF
TRBJ2-1	.	TRBV9	.	TGTGCCAGCAGCCCACAGGGATCTGAGCAGTTCTTC	CASSPQGSEQFF
TRBJ2-7	.	TRBV7-3	.	TGTGCCAGCAGCTTAGACCGTTGGGGTTACGAGCAGTACTTC	CASSLDRWGYEQYF
TRBJ2-7	.	TRBV28	.	TGTGCCATCAAGGGCCCGTACGAGCAGTACTTC	CAIKGPYEQYF
TRBJ2-7	TRBD2	TRBV20-1	.	TGCAGTGCTAGTCTGGCGGGAGTCGCCGAGCAGTACTTC	CSASLAGVAEQYF
TRBJ2-1	.	TRBV6-1	.	TGTGCCAGCAGTGATCCGGGCAACAATGGTGAGCAGTTCTTC	CASSDPGNNGEQFF